These 32 T cell receptor beta chains originate from one sample sequenced in a study of T cell responses to AZD1222 COVID-19 vaccine. Assay: immunoSEQ multiplex PCR; the TCRdb copy retains only in-frame clones and omits some. The sample lists around 160,000 clones; 92% were seen once. Sequencing was performed on peripheral blood, taken 28 days after the second AZD1222 dose. These TCRs come from an adult who received the AZD1222 COVID-19 vaccine.

The gene calls are TRBV19 and TRBJ2-7; 13 nucleotides match TRBD2. V lost 5 bases, J lost 0 bases, and 4 bases stayed unmatched. Germline CDR1 is LNHDA and CDR2 is SQIVND (reference sequence). The CDR3 is made up of 16 amino acids. The CDR3 region is CASSARTSGSSYEQYF. DNA of the CDR3: TGTGCCAGTAGTGCCCGGACTAGCGGGAGCTCCTACGAGCAGTACTTC.

The genes are TRBV19 and TRBJ1-1, with no clear D. The V gene lost 10 bases and the J gene lost 1 base, with 13 bases spanning the gap. The V gene's germline CDR1 is LNHDA and CDR2 SQIVND (reference sequence). CDR3 length equals 13 residues. This chain's CDR3 is CATGKGRNTEAFF. In nucleotides, the CDR3 is TGTGCCACCGGAAAGGGTCGGAACACTGAAGCTTTCTTT.

This sequence joins TRBV19 and TRBJ1-1; no clear D. Between the trimmed V and J ends, which lost 0 bases and 1 base, there was a span of 3 bases. The germline V gene encodes CDR1 LNHDA and CDR2 SQIVND (reference sequence). The CDR3 runs 13 residues. CDR3 sequence reads: CASSIDRNTEAFF. In DNA, the CDR3 is TGTGCCAGTAGTATAGACAGGAACACTGAAGCTTTCTTT.

This clone has only one observation. The rearrangement joins TRBV7-9 to TRBJ1-6; D call uncertain. Trimming pared 5 bases from V and 11 bases from J, leaving 16 bases between. This CDR3 contains 14 residues. The germline V gene has CDR1 SEHNR and CDR2 FQNEAQ (reference sequence). The CDR3 reads CASSAGPGGTPLHF. The DNA of the CDR3 is TGTGCCAGCAGCGCAGGACCGGGTGGGACACCCCTCCACTTT.

The chain employs TRBV5-8 and TRBJ2-5; no firm D call. The CDR3 consists of 13 residues. The ends were cut back, 4 bases at V and 0 bases at J, with 7 bases in the middle. The germline V gene encodes CDR1 SGHTS and CDR2 YDEGEE. The CDR3 coding sequence is TGTGCCAGCAGCCGGGCGTACCAAGAGACCCAGTACTTC. It codes for CASSRAYQETQYF.

The rearrangement uses TRBV18 and TRBJ1-6, with D possibly TRBD1 on 5 matching bases. The CDR3 runs 15 residues. Deletions cut 2 bases from V and 7 bases from J, with 12 bases between. CDR1 and CDR2 from the germline V gene are KGHSH and LQKENI. CDR3 nucleotides: TGTGCCAGCTCACCAGGGACCCCTGTGAATTCACCCCTCCACTTT. This sequence encodes CASSPGTPVNSPLHF.

Only a few counts were recorded for this clone. V and J are TRBV7-8 and TRBJ1-2; D perhaps matches TRBD1 (6 bases). V shed 5 bases and J shed 1 base, with 17 bases lying between them. Germline V gene data show CDR1 as SGHVS and CDR2 as FQNEAQ. This CDR3 region has 16 residues. In DNA, the CDR3 is TGTGCCAGCAGCGAACGAGGACAGTCCTTTAACTATGGCTACACCTTC. Translation gives CASSERGQSFNYGYTF.

This rearrangement joins TRBV5-4 to TRBJ1-1; perhaps TRBD1 as D (5 bases). Germline V gene sequence: CDR1 SGHNT, CDR2 YYREEE (reference sequence). V was cut by 5 bases and J by 6 bases, with 17 bases left in between. The CDR3 has 14 residues. DNA for the CDR3: TGTGCCAGCAGTCCCGACCGGACGGGGGCTGAAGCTTTCTTT. This encodes CASSPDRTGAEAFF.

The chain uses TRBV28 and TRBJ2-7; 7 nucleotides align to TRBD1. CDR3 length equals 16 residues. Trimming removed 0 bases from V and 0 bases from J; junction bases left unmatched: 5. Looked up from germline, CDR1 is MDHEN and CDR2 is SYDVKM. The CDR3 DNA reads as TGTGCCAGCAGTTTATGGTTATCAGGGGGCTCCTACGAGCAGTACTTC. This codes for CASSLWLSGGSYEQYF.

The chain couples TRBV19 to TRBJ1-5; D is perhaps TRBD1 (5 bases). Germline V gene data show CDR1 as LNHDA and CDR2 as SQIVND (reference sequence). V lost 6 bases and J 4 bases, leaving 10 bases between the germline ends. The CDR3 spans 13 residues. CDR3 region: CASSPGRNQPQHF. The DNA for the CDR3 is TGTGCCAGTAGCCCGGGGCGAAATCAGCCCCAGCATTTT.

The chain has TRBV7-9 and TRBJ1-5, with D possibly TRBD1 on 5 matching bases. The CDR3 length is 17 residues. The V end was cut by 1 base, the J end by 0 bases, with 13 bases between. Germline V CDR1 and CDR2: SEHNR, FQNEAQ (reference sequence). The CDR3 DNA reads as TGTGCCAGCAGCTTAGAGGGGCGGGGAAATAGCAATCAGCCCCAGCATTTT. It translates to CASSLEGRGNSNQPQHF.

The gene calls are TRBV7-2 and TRBJ2-1; 9 nucleotides agree with TRBD1. V lost 2 bases to trimming and J lost 8 bases; unmatched junction nucleotides: 7. The CDR3 length is 15 residues. Germline CDR1 is SGHTA and CDR2 is FQGNSA. CDR3 protein: CASSLLGTGSDEQFF. The CDR3 DNA reads as TGTGCCAGCAGCTTACTTGGGACAGGGTCCGATGAGCAGTTCTTC. Full variable domain (outside the CDR3, taken from reference TRBV7-2 and TRBJ2-1): GAGVSQSPSNKVTEKGKDVELRCDPISGHTALYWYRQSLGQGLEFLIYFQGNSAPDKSGLPSDRFSAERTGGSVSTLTIQRTQQEDSAVYLCASSLLGTGSDEQFFGPGTRLTVL.

The V gene is TRBV28, the J gene TRBJ2-7, with 9 bases that match TRBD1. Trimming took 5 bases from V and 5 from J; bases not matched to a gene: 10. Germline V lookup: CDR1 MDHEN, CDR2 SYDVKM. This CDR3 comprises 15 residues. The CDR3 DNA reads TGTGCCAGCAGTAATAGGGACAGGGAAATTCACGAGCAGTACTTC. This gives the protein CASSNRDREIHEQYF.

The rearrangement joins TRBV28 to TRBJ1-1; weak D call: TRBD1 (5 bases). CDR1 and CDR2 (germline): MDHEN, SYDVKM. This CDR3 comprises 14 residues. V lost 6 bases, J lost 4 bases, and 15 bases lay in between. The CDR3 nucleotides are TGTGCCAGCAGCCGAGGGACGGCAGGCACTGAAGCTTTCTTT. Translated, it gives CASSRGTAGTEAFF. Full variable domain (outside the CDR3, taken from reference TRBV28 and TRBJ1-1): DVKVTQSSRYLVKRTGEKVFLECVQDMDHENMFWYRQDPGLGLRLIYFSYDVKMKEKGDIPEGYSVSREKKERFSLILESASTNQTSMYLCASSRGTAGTEAFFGQGTRLTVV.

V is TRBV4-3 and J is TRBJ1-3; D unresolved. The CDR3 extends over 16 amino acids. From germline, CDR1 is LGHNA and CDR2 YSLEER. V lost 0 bases and J 0 bases, leaving 9 bases between the germline ends. The DNA of the CDR3 is TGCGCCAGCAGCCAAGATTCAGGTTCCTCTGGAAACACCATATATTTT. This gives the protein CASSQDSGSSGNTIYF.

On this clone itself: The same CDR3 is also encoded by other DNA sequences in this sample. J is TRBJ1-2 and V is TRBV18; D may be TRBD1 (5 bases). Germline V CDR1 and CDR2: KGHSH, LQKENI. The CDR3 covers 13 residues. Trimming removed 3 bases from V and 0 bases from J, with 5 bases in between. The CDR3 region has the DNA TGTGCCAGCTCACCGGACACTAACTATGGCTACACCTTC. This encodes CASSPDTNYGYTF.

The sample holds one count of this clone. This CDR3 reads CAIRVGTASYEQYF. The CDR3 nucleotides are TGTGCCATCCGCGTGGGGACAGCCTCCTACGAGCAGTACTTC. The chain combines TRBV2 with TRBJ2-7; 7 bases fit TRBD1. Germline values: CDR1 SNHLY, CDR2 FYNNEI. This CDR3 is 14 amino acids long. V was clipped by 10 bases and J by 0 bases; unmatched bases: 9.

The rearrangement joins TRBV19 to TRBJ1-2; D is uncertain. The germline V gene encodes CDR1 LNHDA and CDR2 SQIVND (reference sequence). This CDR3 contains 12 residues. V was cut by 9 bases and J by 3 bases, with 11 bases left in between. Here the CDR3 DNA reads TGTGCCAGCGCCCAAGCCGACTATGGCTACACCTTC. This sequence encodes CASAQADYGYTF.

The rearrangement uses TRBV6-6 and TRBJ2-1, with 9 bases lining up with TRBD2. CDR1 and CDR2 from the germline V gene are MNHNY and SVGAGI (reference sequence). This CDR3 has 15 residues. V lost 1 base and J lost 4; bases outside the gene matches: 2. The CDR3 spells CASSYLLAGYNEQFF. The CDR3 DNA sequence: TGTGCCAGCAGTTACTTGCTAGCGGGATACAATGAGCAGTTCTTC.

The V gene is TRBV28, the J gene TRBJ2-3; no firm D call. Per the germline V gene, CDR1 is MDHEN and CDR2 is SYDVKM. The V and J ends lost 6 bases and 8 bases respectively, with 12 bases between them. The CDR3 has 12 residues. CDR3 coding DNA: TGTGCCAGCAGCTTAACAACGAGTACGCAGTATTTT. Amino acid sequence: CASSLTTSTQYF.

The chain couples TRBV5-1 to TRBJ2-3; TRBD2 matches at 12 bases. Per germline, CDR1 SGHRS and CDR2 YFSETQ. J was trimmed by 5 bases and V by 4 bases; bases with no gene match: 5. The CDR3 consists of 15 residues. For the CDR3, the DNA is TGCGCCAGCAGCCGGACTAGCGGGGCGGAAGATACGCAGTATTTT. It translates to CASSRTSGAEDTQYF.

As DNA, the CDR3 is TGTGCCAGCAGTGTCACCCCCGGACTCGAAGCTTTCTTT. This encodes CASSVTPGLEAFF. The chain is built from TRBV6-4 and TRBJ1-1, with D unclear. Trimming shortened V by 4 bases and J by 8 bases, and 14 bases separated the two germline ends. The CDR3 runs 13 residues. CDR1 and CDR2 from the germline V gene are MRHNA and SNTAGT.

There are a few counts of this clone. This sequence joins TRBV5-6 and TRBJ1-2, with unresolved D. V lost 1 base to trimming and J lost 6 bases, with 13 bases between them. CDR3 size: 14 residues. CDR1 SGHDT and CDR2 YYEEEE come from the germline V gene. The CDR3 bases are TGTGCCAGCAGCTTGATCGGCACTTCTAATGGCTACACCTTC. Its protein product is CASSLIGTSNGYTF. Based on the CDR3 plus reference TRBV5-6 and TRBJ1-2, the full variable domain is DAGVTQSPTHLIKTRGQQVTLRCSPKSGHDTVSWYQQALGQGPQFIFQYYEEEERQRGNFPDRFSGHQFPNYSSELNVNALLLGDSALYLCASSLIGTSNGYTFGSGTRLTVV.

This clone was counted at least ten times. The rearrangement links TRBV7-9 to TRBJ2-2; D possibly corresponds to TRBD2 (5 bases). Trimming took off 5 bases at V and 0 bases at J, with 10 bases between the two ends. From germline, CDR1 is SEHNR and CDR2 FQNEAQ (reference sequence). This CDR3 comprises 15 residues. The CDR3 spells CASSPLGANTGELFF. The DNA of the CDR3 is TGTGCCAGCAGCCCACTGGGAGCGAACACCGGGGAGCTGTTTTTT.

V gene TRBV7-8 combines with J gene TRBJ1-3; D is unclear. The CDR3 consists of 15 residues. Germline V gene lookup returns CDR1 SGHVS and CDR2 FQNEAQ. The ends were cut back, 5 bases at V and 0 bases at J, with 11 bases in the middle. CDR3 sequence: CASSLNTVSGNTIYF. The CDR3 nucleotides read TGTGCCAGCAGCCTTAATACAGTCTCTGGAAACACCATATATTTT.

The chain is built from TRBV4-2 and TRBJ2-2, with D uncertain. CDR1 and CDR2 from the germline V gene are LGHNA and YNFKEQ. V gave up 0 bases and J gave up 0 bases, with 8 bases separating them. The CDR3 extends over 16 amino acids. CDR3 residues: CASSQDVFANTGELFF. CDR3 DNA sequence: TGTGCCAGCAGCCAAGATGTGTTCGCGAACACCGGGGAGCTGTTTTTT.

This chain's CDR3 is CASDRNNEKLFF. For the CDR3, the DNA is TGTGCCAGTGACAGGAATAATGAAAAACTGTTTTTT. This rearrangement joins TRBV2 to TRBJ1-4; D perhaps matches TRBD1 (6 bases). V dropped 9 bases and J dropped 4 bases, with 9 bases sitting between them. CDR1 is SNHLY, CDR2 FYNNEI, per germline. This CDR3 region has 12 residues.

The V gene is TRBV18, the J gene TRBJ1-5; 10 bases are a match to TRBD1. CDR1 and CDR2 from the germline V gene are KGHSH and LQKENI. The CDR3 consists of 16 residues. Unmatched junction bases numbered 5, after V lost 3 bases and J lost 3 bases. CDR3 sequence reads: CASSPGQGRSNQPQHF. In DNA form, the CDR3 reads TGTGCCAGCTCACCGGGACAGGGGCGATCCAATCAGCCCCAGCATTTT.

J is TRBJ1-4 and V is TRBV5-1, with a weak D call TRBD1 (6 bases). This CDR3 contains 15 residues. Germline V gene sequence: CDR1 SGHRS, CDR2 YFSETQ. The germline V and J ends were trimmed by 0 bases and 2 bases, with 8 bases remaining between them. The DNA of the CDR3 is TGCGCCAGCAGCTTGGCGGGGGGCACTAATGAAAAACTGTTTTTT. This translates into CASSLAGGTNEKLFF.

The chain joins TRBV6-1 to TRBJ1-4; D is unresolved. Trimming took 3 bases from V and 0 from J, leaving 14 bases between them. CDR1 is MNHNS and CDR2 is SASEGT in the germline V gene. The CDR3 totals 17 residues. The DNA of the CDR3 is TGTGCCAGCAGTGACTTTCGGGCCCCGACAACTAATGAAAAACTGTTTTTT. Its protein product is CASSDFRAPTTNEKLFF.

As to this clone: The same CDR3 is also encoded by other DNA sequences in this sample. The chain links TRBV30 to TRBJ1-5, with a possible D match to TRBD1 (6 bases). CDR3 size: 14 residues. Trimming stripped 0 bases from V and 6 bases from J, with 12 bases between. The germline CDR1 and CDR2 sequences are GTSNPN and SVGIG (reference sequence). CDR3 region: CAWSVGGLGQPQHF. The DNA of the CDR3 is TGTGCCTGGAGTGTAGGGGGATTGGGTCAGCCCCAGCATTTT.

This chain joins TRBV6-1 and TRBJ2-2, with a possible D match to TRBD2 (5 bases). The V end lost 3 bases, the J end lost 4 bases, and 18 bases lay between the germline ends. CDR3 length: 17 amino acids. Germline CDR1 and CDR2: MNHNS and SASEGT. The CDR3 loop is CASSESFEGASTGELFF. As DNA, the CDR3 is TGTGCCAGCAGTGAGTCCTTTGAGGGCGCGAGCACCGGGGAGCTGTTTTTT.